This T cell receptor beta chain was sequenced in a study of OX40 agonist ivuxolimab in advanced cancers. Notes on the research overall: Ivuxolimab was an agonistic, fully human IgG2 monoclonal antibody directed against OX40 (CD134), a costimulatory receptor. Intravenous ivuxolimab was administered to patients every 2 weeks at six dose levels: 0.01, 0.1, 0.3, 1.5, 3 and 10 mg/kg. Of the approximately 50 dose-escalation patients, hepatocellular carcinoma was present in about 20, melanoma in approximately 15, renal cell carcinoma in 9 and head and neck cancer in 9. In the dose-escalation cohort, roughly 80% of patients were male, and the mean age was about 55 years, with a range of about 23 to 90. Patients were allowed to have had prior anti-PD-1, anti-PD-L1 or anti-CTLA-4 therapy, and approximately 40% of the dose-escalation patients had previously received checkpoint inhibitors. Three dose-escalation patients achieved partial responses, one with hepatocellular carcinoma and two with cutaneous melanoma. Peripheral TCRbeta sequencing was intended to test whether TCR sequence diversity was altered and clonal T-cell expansion was caused by ivuxolimab. The paper reports the monotherapy dose-escalation portion (N = 52 patients) of the phase I ivuxolimab trial.

Patients with autoimmune disease history or receiving systemic immunosuppression were excluded from the trial. Peripheral blood for TCR sequencing was drawn from every dose cohort at baseline, at cycle 4 day 1 and at cycle 7 day 1. Samples were obtained from an open-label, multicenter, first-in-human phase I dose-escalation trial of ivuxolimab. Adults with locally advanced or metastatic melanoma, renal cell, hepatocellular, or head and neck squamous cell carcinoma were enrolled in the trial. Before TCR sequencing, CD4+ T cells and CD8+ T cells were sorted from peripheral blood as separate populations. For sequencing of the TCRbeta CDR3 region, genomic DNA was extracted from the sorted cells. TCRbeta CDR3 regions were sequenced using the immunoSEQ Assay. As stored in TCRdb, this immuneACCESS dataset retains in-frame rearrangements with V and J assigned. A fraction of the clones does not appear; measured against another copy, unresolved V genes explain less than half of the discrepancy, and the remainder lacks a known reason. Across this sample there are about 73,000 clones, with more than 85% seen only once. The ten largest clonotypes hold under 10% of the sample.

Including the terminal cysteine and phenylalanine, the CDR3 comprises 12 residues. The only DNA kept is the CDR3, 36 bases in frame from the first base. The junction carries 2 bases between V and J, which are trimmed by 2 bases and 3 bases respectively. The germline V gene (reference sequence) gives CDR1 as WNHNN and CDR2 as SYGVQD. Notes on this clone: Its antigen specificity is not known. Base quality data are lacking; no much larger clone is found one base away.

General findings and caveats noted by the study authors: In the 0.1-3.0 mg/kg groups, partial responders were among the patients with the lowest normalized peripheral clonal expansion, particularly in CD8+ T cells. The antigen specificity of the clonally expanded peripheral T cells was not determined. At doses of 0.1 to 3.0 mg/kg, clonal expansion of both CD4+ and CD8+ blood T cells was observed from baseline to week 6. After ivuxolimab, CD8+ T cells had more expanded clones than CD4+ T cells on average. Low levels of normalized T-cell clonal expansion were also seen in some patients who did not respond.

The material sequenced was CD4+ or CD8+ T cells sorted from blood, taken in a trial of the OX40 agonist ivuxolimab. The V gene is TRBV10-1 and the J gene is TRBJ1-5, with the D gene not confidently named. This TCR was recovered from an adult with an advanced solid tumor such as melanoma, head and neck, liver or kidney cancer. The CDR3 is CASSENNQPQHF. The sequence in DNA is TGCGCCAGCAGTGAGAACAATCAGCCCCAGCATTTT.